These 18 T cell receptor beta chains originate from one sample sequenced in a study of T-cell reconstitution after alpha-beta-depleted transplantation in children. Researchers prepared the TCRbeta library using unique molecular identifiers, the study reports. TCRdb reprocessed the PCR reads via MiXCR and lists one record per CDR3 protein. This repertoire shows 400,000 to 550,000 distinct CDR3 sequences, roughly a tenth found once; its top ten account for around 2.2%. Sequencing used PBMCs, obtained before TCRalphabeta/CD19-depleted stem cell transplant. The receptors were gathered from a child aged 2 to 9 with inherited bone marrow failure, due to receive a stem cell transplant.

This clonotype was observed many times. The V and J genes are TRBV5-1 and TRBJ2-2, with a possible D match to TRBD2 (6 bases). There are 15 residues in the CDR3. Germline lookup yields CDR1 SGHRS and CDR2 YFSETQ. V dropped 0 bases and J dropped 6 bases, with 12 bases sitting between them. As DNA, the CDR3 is TGCGCCAGCAGCTTGGGTGTTGGAGGGGCCGGGGAGCTGTTTTTT. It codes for CASSLGVGGAGELFF.

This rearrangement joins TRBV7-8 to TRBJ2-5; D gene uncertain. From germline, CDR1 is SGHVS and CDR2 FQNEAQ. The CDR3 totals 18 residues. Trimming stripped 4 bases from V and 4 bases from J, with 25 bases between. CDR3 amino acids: CASSYRAPIHLGGETQYF. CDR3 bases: TGTGCCAGCAGCTACCGGGCCCCTATCCATTTGGGCGGAGAGACCCAGTACTTC.

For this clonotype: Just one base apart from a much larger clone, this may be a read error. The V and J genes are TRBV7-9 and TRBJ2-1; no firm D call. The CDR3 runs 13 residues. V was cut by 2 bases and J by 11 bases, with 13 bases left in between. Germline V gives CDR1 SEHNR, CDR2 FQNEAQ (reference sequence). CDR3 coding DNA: TGTGCCAGCAGCTTACTTGCACCAAACAAGCAGTTCTTC. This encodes CASSLLAPNKQFF.

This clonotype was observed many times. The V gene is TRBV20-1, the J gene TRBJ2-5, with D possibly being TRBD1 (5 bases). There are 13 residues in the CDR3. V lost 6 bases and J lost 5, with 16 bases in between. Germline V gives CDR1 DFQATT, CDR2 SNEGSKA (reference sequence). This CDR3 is CSARDRLGETQYF. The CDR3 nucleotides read TGCAGTGCCAGGGATCGACTGGGTGAGACCCAGTACTTC.

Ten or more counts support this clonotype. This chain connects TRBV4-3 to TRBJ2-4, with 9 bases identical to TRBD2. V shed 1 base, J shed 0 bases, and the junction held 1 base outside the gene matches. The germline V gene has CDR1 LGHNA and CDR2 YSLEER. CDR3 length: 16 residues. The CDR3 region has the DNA TGCGCCAGCAGCCAAGGACTAGCGGTAGCCAAAAACATTCAGTACTTC. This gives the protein CASSQGLAVAKNIQYF.

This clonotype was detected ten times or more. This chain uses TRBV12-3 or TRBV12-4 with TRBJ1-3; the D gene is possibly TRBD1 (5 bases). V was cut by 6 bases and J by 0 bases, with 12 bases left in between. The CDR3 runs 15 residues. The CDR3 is CASSRGHDSGNTIYF. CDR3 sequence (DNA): TGTGCCAGCAGCCGCGGACACGACTCTGGAAACACCATATATTTT.

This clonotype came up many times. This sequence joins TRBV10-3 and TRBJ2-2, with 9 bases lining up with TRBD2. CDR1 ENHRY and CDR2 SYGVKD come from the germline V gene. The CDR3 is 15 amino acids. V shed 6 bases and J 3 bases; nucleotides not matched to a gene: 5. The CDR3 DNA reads TGTGCCATCAGAAAGCGGGAGGTTGACACCGGGGAGCTGTTTTTT. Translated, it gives CAIRKREVDTGELFF.

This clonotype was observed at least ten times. CDR3 sequence: CASILLAALGEQYF. For the CDR3, the DNA is TGTGCCAGCATCCTACTAGCGGCCCTCGGCGAGCAGTACTTC. The chain is built from TRBV6-1 and TRBJ2-7; TRBD2 matches 8 bases. Germline V gene lookup returns CDR1 MNHNS and CDR2 SASEGT. J lost 6 bases, V lost 7 bases, and 11 bases had no gene match. CDR3 size: 14 residues.

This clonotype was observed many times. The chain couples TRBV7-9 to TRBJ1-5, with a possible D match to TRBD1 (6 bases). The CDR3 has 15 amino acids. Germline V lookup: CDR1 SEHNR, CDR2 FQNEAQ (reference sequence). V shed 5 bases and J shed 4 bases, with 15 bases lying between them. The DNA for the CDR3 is TGTGCCAGCAGCGACCGGGCCCAGGGGAATCAGCCCCAGCATTTT. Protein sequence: CASSDRAQGNQPQHF.

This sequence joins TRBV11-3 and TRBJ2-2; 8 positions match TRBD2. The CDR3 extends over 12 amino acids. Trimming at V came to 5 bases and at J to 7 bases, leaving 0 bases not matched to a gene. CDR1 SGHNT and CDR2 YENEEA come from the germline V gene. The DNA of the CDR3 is TGTGCCAGCAGCGGGACTAGCGGGGAGCTGTTTTTT. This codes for CASSGTSGELFF.

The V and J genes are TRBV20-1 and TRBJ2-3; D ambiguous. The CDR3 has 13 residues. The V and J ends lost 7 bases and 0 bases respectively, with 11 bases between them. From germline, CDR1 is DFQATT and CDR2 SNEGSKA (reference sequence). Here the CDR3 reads CSGELPSTDTQYF. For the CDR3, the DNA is TGCAGTGGAGAGCTACCTAGCACAGATACGCAGTATTTT.

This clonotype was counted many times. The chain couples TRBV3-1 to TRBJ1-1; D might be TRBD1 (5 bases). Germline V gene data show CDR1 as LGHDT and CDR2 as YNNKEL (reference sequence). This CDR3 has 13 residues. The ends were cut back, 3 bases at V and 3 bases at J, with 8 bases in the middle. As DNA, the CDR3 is TGTGCCAGCAGCCACACGGGGGACACTGAAGCTTTCTTT. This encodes CASSHTGDTEAFF.

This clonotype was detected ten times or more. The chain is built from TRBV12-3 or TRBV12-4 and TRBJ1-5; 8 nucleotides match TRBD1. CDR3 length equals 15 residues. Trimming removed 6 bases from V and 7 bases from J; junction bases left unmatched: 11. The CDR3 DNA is TGTGCCAGCAGCTCCCCGGGACAGGTCTTACAGCCCCAGCATTTT. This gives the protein CASSSPGQVLQPQHF.

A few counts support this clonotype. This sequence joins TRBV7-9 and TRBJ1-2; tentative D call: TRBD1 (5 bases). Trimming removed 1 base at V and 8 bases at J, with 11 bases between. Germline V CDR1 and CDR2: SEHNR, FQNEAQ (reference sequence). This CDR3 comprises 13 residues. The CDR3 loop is CASSLGGDTGYTF. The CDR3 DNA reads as TGTGCCAGCAGCTTAGGAGGGGATACGGGCTACACCTTC.

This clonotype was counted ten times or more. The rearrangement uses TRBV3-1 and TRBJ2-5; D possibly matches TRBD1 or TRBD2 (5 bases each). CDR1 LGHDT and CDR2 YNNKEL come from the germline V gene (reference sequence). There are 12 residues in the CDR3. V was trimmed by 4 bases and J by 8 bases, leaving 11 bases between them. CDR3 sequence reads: CASSPIGGTQYF. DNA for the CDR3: TGTGCCAGCAGCCCAATTGGGGGTACCCAGTACTTC.

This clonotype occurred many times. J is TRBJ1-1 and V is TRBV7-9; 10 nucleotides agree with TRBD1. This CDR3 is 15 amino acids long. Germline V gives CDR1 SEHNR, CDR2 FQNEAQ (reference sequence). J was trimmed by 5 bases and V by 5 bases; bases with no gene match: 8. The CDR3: CASSAEDRGWTEAFF. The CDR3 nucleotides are TGTGCCAGCAGCGCTGAGGACAGGGGGTGGACTGAAGCTTTCTTT.

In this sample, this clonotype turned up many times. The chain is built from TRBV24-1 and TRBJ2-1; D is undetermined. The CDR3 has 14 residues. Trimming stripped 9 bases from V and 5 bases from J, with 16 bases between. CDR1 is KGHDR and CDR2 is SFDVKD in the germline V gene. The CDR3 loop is CATPKLQKHNEQFF. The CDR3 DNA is TGTGCCACCCCGAAGCTTCAGAAACACAATGAGCAGTTCTTC.

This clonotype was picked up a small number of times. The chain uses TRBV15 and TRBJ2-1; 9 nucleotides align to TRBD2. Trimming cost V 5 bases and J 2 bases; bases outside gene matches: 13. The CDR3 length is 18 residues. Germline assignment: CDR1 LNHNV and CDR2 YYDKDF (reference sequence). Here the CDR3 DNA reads TGTGCCACCAGCCCCGTGTCGCTGACTAGCGGTACCTACAATGAGCAGTTCTTC. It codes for CATSPVSLTSGTYNEQFF. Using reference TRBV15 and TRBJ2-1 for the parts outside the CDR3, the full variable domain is DAMVIQNPRYQVTQFGKPVTLSCSQTLNHNVMYWYQQKSSQAPKLLFHYYDKDFNNEADTPDNFQSRRPNTSFCFLDIRSPGLGDTAMYLCATSPVSLTSGTYNEQFFGPGTRLTVL.